This is a list of T cell receptor beta chains from one sample in a study of blood T cell repertoires in COVID-19. Assay: immunoSEQ multiplex PCR; the TCRdb copy retains only in-frame clones and omits some. The sample comprises around 180,000 clones, approximately 90% of which are singletons, and roughly 26% rests with the top ten. Sequencing was performed on peripheral blood. The receptor source for this set is a man aged 55 to 70 with acute or convalescent COVID-19. Both conserved end residues are part of each CDR3. The D gene is left open where the match is weak. Clone size appears in some rows only: once, few, many, or a class for an expanded clone.

v_call: TRBV19; clone_size: NA; d_call: NA; j_call: TRBJ1-1; cdr3_aa: CASIQDTEAFF; cdr3_nt: TGTGCCAGTATCCAGGACACTGAAGCTTTCTTT
v_call: TRBV11-2; clone_size: NA; d_call: TRBD2; j_call: TRBJ2-3; cdr3_aa: CASSETSGASTDTQYF; cdr3_nt: TGTGCCAGCAGCGAGACTAGCGGGGCTAGCACAGATACGCAGTATTTT
v_call: TRBV10-3; clone_size: NA; d_call: NA; j_call: TRBJ1-4; cdr3_aa: CAISEGPFRGEKLFF; cdr3_nt: TGTGCCATCAGTGAAGGACCTTTTCGGGGAGAAAAACTGTTTTTT
v_call: TRBV7-9; clone_size: NA; d_call: NA; j_call: TRBJ2-5; cdr3_aa: CASSRDGPQYF; cdr3_nt: TGTGCCAGCAGTCGGGATGGACCTCAGTACTTC
v_call: TRBV19; clone_size: few; d_call: NA; j_call: TRBJ1-2; cdr3_aa: CASSITGRGYTF; cdr3_nt: TGTGCCAGTAGTATAACGGGTAGAGGCTACACCTTC
v_call: TRBV6-5; clone_size: NA; d_call: NA; j_call: TRBJ1-1; cdr3_aa: CASGISIGGTEAFF; cdr3_nt: TGTGCCAGTGGGATCTCGATCGGGGGCACTGAAGCTTTCTTT
v_call: TRBV5-1; clone_size: NA; d_call: TRBD1; j_call: TRBJ1-1; cdr3_aa: CASSRTGGNTEAFF; cdr3_nt: TGCGCCAGCAGCAGGACAGGGGGCAACACTGAAGCTTTCTTT
v_call: TRBV4-2; clone_size: NA; d_call: TRBD1; j_call: TRBJ2-1; cdr3_aa: CASSQDPSGTGGNEQFF; cdr3_nt: TGTGCCAGCAGCCAAGACCCGTCCGGGACAGGGGGCAATGAGCAGTTCTTC
v_call: TRBV4-3; clone_size: NA; d_call: TRBD2; j_call: TRBJ2-7; cdr3_aa: CASSQETSGRQYEQYF; cdr3_nt: TGCGCCAGCAGCCAAGAGACTAGCGGGAGGCAATACGAGCAGTACTTC
v_call: TRBV27; clone_size: NA; d_call: TRBD1; j_call: TRBJ1-2; cdr3_aa: CASSLGTGGSWYGYTF; cdr3_nt: TGTGCCAGCAGTTTGGGGACAGGGGGGTCGTGGTATGGCTACACCTTC
v_call: TRBV5-1; clone_size: few; d_call: NA; j_call: TRBJ1-3; cdr3_aa: CASSSSYSSSGNTIYF; cdr3_nt: TGCGCCAGCAGCTCCTCGTATTCGAGCTCTGGAAACACCATATATTTT
v_call: TRBV6-2/TRBV6-3; clone_size: NA; d_call: TRBD2; j_call: TRBJ2-2; cdr3_aa: CASSSVRLAGGTGELFF; cdr3_nt: TGTGCCAGCAGTTCCGTCCGACTAGCGGGAGGGACCGGGGAGCTGTTTTTT
v_call: TRBV27; clone_size: NA; d_call: TRBD1; j_call: TRBJ2-7; cdr3_aa: CASGRQGLYEQYF; cdr3_nt: TGTGCCAGCGGCAGACAGGGGCTCTACGAGCAGTACTTC
v_call: TRBV27; clone_size: NA; d_call: TRBD1; j_call: TRBJ1-1; cdr3_aa: CASSPDRGRYTEAFF; cdr3_nt: TGTGCCAGCAGTCCCGACAGGGGGAGGTACACTGAAGCTTTCTTT
v_call: TRBV19; clone_size: NA; d_call: TRBD1; j_call: TRBJ2-3; cdr3_aa: CASSARGLTDTQYF; cdr3_nt: TGTGCCAGTAGTGCCAGGGGGCTCACAGATACGCAGTATTTT
v_call: TRBV11-3; clone_size: NA; d_call: TRBD2; j_call: TRBJ2-2; cdr3_aa: CASSPGTSGGTNTGELFF; cdr3_nt: TGTGCCAGCAGCCCTGGGACTAGCGGGGGGACGAACACCGGGGAGCTGTTTTTT
v_call: TRBV12-5; clone_size: once; d_call: TRBD1; j_call: TRBJ2-1; cdr3_aa: CASGFPGQGNEQFF; cdr3_nt: TGTGCTAGTGGTTTCCCGGGACAGGGGAATGAGCAGTTCTTC
v_call: TRBV5-1; clone_size: once; d_call: NA; j_call: TRBJ1-4; cdr3_aa: CASRATRSSEKLFF; cdr3_nt: TGCGCCAGCAGAGCGACGAGGAGTTCGGAAAAACTGTTTTTT
v_call: TRBV24-1; clone_size: NA; d_call: TRBD2; j_call: TRBJ2-1; cdr3_aa: CATSDSTSGYEQFF; cdr3_nt: TGTGCCACCAGTGATTCGACTAGCGGATATGAGCAGTTCTTC
v_call: TRBV19; clone_size: once; d_call: NA; j_call: TRBJ1-1; cdr3_aa: CASSIDVGGYTEAFF; cdr3_nt: TGTGCCAGTAGTATAGACGTGGGAGGATACACTGAAGCTTTCTTT
v_call: TRBV9; clone_size: NA; d_call: TRBD1; j_call: TRBJ1-5; cdr3_aa: CASSPTGWGNQPQHF; cdr3_nt: TGTGCCAGCAGCCCGACAGGGTGGGGCAATCAGCCCCAGCATTTT
v_call: TRBV7-9; clone_size: few; d_call: NA; j_call: TRBJ2-1; cdr3_aa: CASSSTRGSGEQFF; cdr3_nt: TGTGCCAGCAGCTCGACTAGGGGCTCGGGTGAGCAGTTCTTC
v_call: TRBV19; clone_size: NA; d_call: NA; j_call: TRBJ1-2; cdr3_aa: CASKDRIDYGYTF; cdr3_nt: TGTGCCAGTAAAGACAGGATCGACTATGGCTACACCTTC
v_call: TRBV19; clone_size: few; d_call: NA; j_call: TRBJ1-1; cdr3_aa: CASSVTGNTEAFF; cdr3_nt: TGTGCCAGTAGTGTAACAGGGAACACTGAAGCTTTCTTT
v_call: TRBV5-1; clone_size: few; d_call: TRBD2; j_call: TRBJ2-7; cdr3_aa: CASSLTAGGGYEQYF; cdr3_nt: TGCGCCAGCAGCTTAACGGCGGGAGGAGGCTACGAGCAGTACTTC
v_call: TRBV6-5; clone_size: NA; d_call: TRBD1; j_call: TRBJ1-1; cdr3_aa: CASSTTGATEAFF; cdr3_nt: TGTGCCAGCAGCACAACAGGGGCCACTGAAGCTTTCTTT
v_call: TRBV6-4; clone_size: once; d_call: NA; j_call: TRBJ2-3; cdr3_aa: CASSDDRSTDTQYF; cdr3_nt: TGTGCCAGCAGTGATGACAGAAGCACAGATACGCAGTATTTT
v_call: TRBV6-7; clone_size: NA; d_call: NA; j_call: TRBJ1-1; cdr3_aa: CASKGWRGGRTEAFF; cdr3_nt: TGTGCCAGCAAGGGCTGGAGGGGTGGACGGACTGAAGCTTTCTTT
v_call: TRBV9; clone_size: NA; d_call: NA; j_call: TRBJ1-6; cdr3_aa: CASSVATAGGGNSPLHF; cdr3_nt: TGTGCCAGCAGCGTAGCTACGGCGGGGGGAGGTAATTCACCCCTCCACTTT
v_call: TRBV5-1; clone_size: NA; d_call: TRBD1; j_call: TRBJ1-2; cdr3_aa: CASSFTGDYGYTF; cdr3_nt: TGCGCCAGCAGCTTTACAGGGGACTATGGCTACACCTTC
v_call: TRBV19; clone_size: NA; d_call: NA; j_call: TRBJ1-2; cdr3_aa: CASCLDRRLSNYGYTF; cdr3_nt: TGTGCCAGCTGCCTGGACAGAAGATTGTCTAACTATGGCTACACCTTC
v_call: TRBV7-9; clone_size: NA; d_call: TRBD2; j_call: TRBJ2-5; cdr3_aa: CASSLAAGGETQYF; cdr3_nt: TGTGCCAGCAGCTTAGCAGCGGGAGGAGAGACCCAGTACTTC
v_call: TRBV18; clone_size: NA; d_call: NA; j_call: TRBJ1-6; cdr3_aa: CASSPTGESPLHF; cdr3_nt: TGTGCCAGCTCACCAACGGGGGAATCACCCCTCCACTTT
v_call: TRBV10-3; clone_size: NA; d_call: TRBD1; j_call: TRBJ1-4; cdr3_aa: CAISDNRGGEKLFF; cdr3_nt: TGTGCCATCAGTGATAACAGGGGCGGTGAAAAACTGTTTTTT
v_call: TRBV6-5; clone_size: NA; d_call: NA; j_call: TRBJ2-3; cdr3_aa: CASRSTFSSTDTQYF; cdr3_nt: TGTGCCAGCAGGTCGACTTTTTCTAGCACAGATACGCAGTATTTT
v_call: TRBV2; clone_size: NA; d_call: NA; j_call: TRBJ1-1; cdr3_aa: CASSPRRVDTEAFF; cdr3_nt: TGTGCCAGCAGTCCGAGGAGGGTGGACACTGAAGCTTTCTTT
v_call: TRBV5-6; clone_size: NA; d_call: TRBD1; j_call: TRBJ1-2; cdr3_aa: CASSLGDSKFSNYGYTF; cdr3_nt: TGTGCCAGCAGCTTGGGGGACAGTAAGTTTTCCAACTATGGCTACACCTTC
v_call: TRBV7-3; clone_size: NA; d_call: TRBD2; j_call: TRBJ2-5; cdr3_aa: CASSPLGLAGSTQETQYF; cdr3_nt: TGTGCCAGCAGCCCGTTGGGACTAGCGGGATCTACTCAAGAGACCCAGTACTTC
v_call: TRBV18; clone_size: NA; d_call: TRBD2; j_call: TRBJ2-1; cdr3_aa: CASSPRTGGPNEQFF; cdr3_nt: TGTGCCAGCTCACCACGGACGGGGGGGCCAAATGAGCAGTTCTTC
v_call: TRBV25-1; clone_size: few; d_call: TRBD1; j_call: TRBJ1-1; cdr3_aa: CASSEQGARITEAFF; cdr3_nt: TGTGCCAGCAGTGAACAGGGGGCCCGGATAACTGAAGCTTTCTTT
v_call: TRBV30; clone_size: NA; d_call: TRBD2; j_call: TRBJ2-7; cdr3_aa: CASAGETSYEQYF; cdr3_nt: TGTGCCTCTGCGGGGGAAACCTCCTACGAGCAGTACTTC
v_call: TRBV6-5; clone_size: NA; d_call: NA; j_call: TRBJ1-5; cdr3_aa: CASTLRSGNQPQHF; cdr3_nt: TGTGCCAGCACTTTACGTTCGGGGAATCAGCCCCAGCATTTT
v_call: TRBV10-3; clone_size: once; d_call: NA; j_call: TRBJ2-1; cdr3_aa: CAISESRAGADNEQFF; cdr3_nt: TGTGCCATCAGTGAGTCGAGGGCAGGGGCAGACAATGAGCAGTTCTTC
v_call: TRBV4-1; clone_size: NA; d_call: NA; j_call: TRBJ1-1; cdr3_aa: CASSQEQQARTEAFF; cdr3_nt: TGCGCCAGCAGCCAAGAGCAACAGGCTCGCACTGAAGCTTTCTTT
v_call: TRBV27; clone_size: NA; d_call: NA; j_call: TRBJ1-1; cdr3_aa: CASSLYRAANTEAFF; cdr3_nt: TGTGCCAGCAGTTTATACAGGGCTGCGAACACTGAAGCTTTCTTT
v_call: TRBV25-1; clone_size: NA; d_call: NA; j_call: TRBJ1-1; cdr3_aa: CASSGDMQDTEAFF; cdr3_nt: TGTGCCAGCAGTGGGGACATGCAGGACACTGAAGCTTTCTTT